This TCR beta chain was profiled in a study of cytomegalovirus exposure and HLA in healthy donors. Study results and caveats: A further, later analysis showed that HLA-associated TCR beta chains (compared with equally common others) were more clonally expanded.

PCR used 60 Vbeta primers and 13 Jbeta primers. Clones were sequenced by immunoSEQ multiplex PCR, and TCRdb holds only the in-frame ones, with some missing. In the table there are about 90,000 clones, more than 60% of which are singletons. The CDR3 runs to 16 residues. Germline values: CDR1 SGHRS, CDR2 YFSETQ. V lost 1 base to trimming and J lost 1 base; unmatched junction nucleotides: 4. A note on this clone: No antigen is known for it.

The sequence was obtained from a man under 40 in good health and CMV-seronegative. Input material: PBMCs. The V gene is TRBV5-1, the J gene TRBJ2-1, with 8 positions matching TRBD2. This chain's CDR3 is CASSLPGGASYNEQFF. For the CDR3, the DNA is TGCGCCAGCAGCTTGCCGGGGGGGGCGTCCTACAATGAGCAGTTCTTC.